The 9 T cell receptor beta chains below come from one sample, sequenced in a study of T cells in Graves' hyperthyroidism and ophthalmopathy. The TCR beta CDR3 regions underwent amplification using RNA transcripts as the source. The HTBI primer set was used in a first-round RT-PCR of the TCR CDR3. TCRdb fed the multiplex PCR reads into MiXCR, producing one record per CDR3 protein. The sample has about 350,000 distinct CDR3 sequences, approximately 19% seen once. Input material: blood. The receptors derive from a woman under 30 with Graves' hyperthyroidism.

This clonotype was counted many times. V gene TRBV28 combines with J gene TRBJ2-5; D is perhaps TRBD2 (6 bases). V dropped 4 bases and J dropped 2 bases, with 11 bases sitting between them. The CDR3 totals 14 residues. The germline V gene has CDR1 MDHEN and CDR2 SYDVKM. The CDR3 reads CASSSFRGQETQYF. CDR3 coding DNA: TGTGCCAGCAGTTCCTTCCGGGGGCAAGAGACCCAGTACTTC.

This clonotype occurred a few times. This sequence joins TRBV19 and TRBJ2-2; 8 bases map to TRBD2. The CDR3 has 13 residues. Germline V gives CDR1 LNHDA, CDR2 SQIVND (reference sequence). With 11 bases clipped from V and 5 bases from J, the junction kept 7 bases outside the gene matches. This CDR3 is CAPGGARTGELFF. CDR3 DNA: TGTGCCCCCGGGGGGGCCCGGACCGGGGAGCTGTTTTTT.

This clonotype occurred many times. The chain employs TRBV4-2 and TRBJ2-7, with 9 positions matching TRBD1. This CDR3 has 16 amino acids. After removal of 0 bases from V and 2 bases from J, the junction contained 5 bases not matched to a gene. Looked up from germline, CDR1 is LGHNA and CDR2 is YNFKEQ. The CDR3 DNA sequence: TGTGCCAGCAGCCAAGATGAGACAGGGGGAGCCTACGAGCAGTACTTC. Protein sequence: CASSQDETGGAYEQYF.

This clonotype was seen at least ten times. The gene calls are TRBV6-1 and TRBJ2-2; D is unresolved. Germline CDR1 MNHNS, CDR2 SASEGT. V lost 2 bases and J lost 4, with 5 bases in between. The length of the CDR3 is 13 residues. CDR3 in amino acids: CASSEYGTGELFF. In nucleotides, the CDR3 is TGTGCCAGCAGTGAATACGGCACCGGGGAGCTGTTTTTT.

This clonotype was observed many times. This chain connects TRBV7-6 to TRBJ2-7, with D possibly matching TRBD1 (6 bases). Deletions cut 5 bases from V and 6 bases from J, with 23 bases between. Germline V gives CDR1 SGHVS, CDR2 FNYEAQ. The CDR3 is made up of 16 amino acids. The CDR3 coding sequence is TGTGCCAGCAGCCCGACGTTAGGGGGTTGGTCCCTCGAGCAGTACTTC. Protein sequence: CASSPTLGGWSLEQYF.

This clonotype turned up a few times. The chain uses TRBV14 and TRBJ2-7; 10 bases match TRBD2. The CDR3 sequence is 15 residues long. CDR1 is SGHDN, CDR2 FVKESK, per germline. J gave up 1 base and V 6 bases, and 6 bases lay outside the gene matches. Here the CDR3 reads CASRNSGGRSYEQYF. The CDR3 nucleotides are TGTGCCAGCAGAAATAGCGGGGGGCGATCCTACGAGCAGTACTTC.

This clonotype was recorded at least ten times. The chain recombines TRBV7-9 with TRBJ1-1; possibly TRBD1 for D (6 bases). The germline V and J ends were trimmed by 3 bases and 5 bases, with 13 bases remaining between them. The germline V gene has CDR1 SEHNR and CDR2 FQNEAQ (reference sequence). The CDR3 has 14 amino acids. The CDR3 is CASSFSGARTEAFF. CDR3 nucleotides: TGTGCCAGCAGCTTTTCGGGGGCGAGGACTGAAGCTTTCTTT.

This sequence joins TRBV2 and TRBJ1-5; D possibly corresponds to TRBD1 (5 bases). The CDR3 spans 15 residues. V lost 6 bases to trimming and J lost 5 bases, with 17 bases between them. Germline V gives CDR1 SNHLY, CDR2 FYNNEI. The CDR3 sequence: CASRKVGEGHQPQHF. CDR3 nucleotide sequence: TGTGCCAGCAGGAAGGTGGGGGAAGGGCATCAGCCCCAGCATTTT.

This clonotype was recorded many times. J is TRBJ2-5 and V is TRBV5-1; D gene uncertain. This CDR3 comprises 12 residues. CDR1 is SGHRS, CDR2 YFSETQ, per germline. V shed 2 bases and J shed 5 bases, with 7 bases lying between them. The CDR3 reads CASSLDLETQYF. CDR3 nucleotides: TGCGCCAGCAGCTTAGACCTGGAGACCCAGTACTTC.